This T cell receptor (beta chain) originates from a study of cytomegalovirus exposure and HLA in healthy donors. Study details: Earlier results showed approximately 110 million unique TCR beta sequences derived from roughly 180 million T cells. General study points: The authors later found most CMV-associated TCR beta chains appeared HLA-restricted. Accurate predictions that matched the HLA-A and HLA-B alleles of most subjects were reportedly made from TCR beta sequences. There were a few CMV-associated chains whose specificity for CMV antigens was confirmed in vitro.

Researchers ran the PCR with 60 Vbeta and 13 Jbeta primers. Using immunoSEQ multiplex PCR, the repertoire was profiled, and TCRdb retains in-frame clones only, with some absent. The repertoire includes some 210,000 clones, under 85% of them detected once, and roughly 10% sits in the top ten. CDR1 and CDR2 (germline): SGHTA, FQGTGA. This CDR3 has 16 residues. V trimming: 5 bases; J trimming: 6 bases; junction bases outside the gene matches: 10. On this clone itself: Its antigen is as yet unknown.

The source material was PBMCs. This clonotype originated in a woman aged 50 to 65 in good health and CMV-seropositive. The genes are TRBV7-3 and TRBJ2-3, with 11 bases aligning to TRBD2. CDR3 DNA: TGTGCCAGCAGCCTTAGCGGGGGGGCGGAGATGGATACGCAGTATTTT. Residues: CASSLSGGAEMDTQYF.